The 2 T cell receptor beta chains below all came from one sample that was sequenced in a study of CD8 T cells in Susac syndrome. cDNA came from approximately 0.5 to 1 ug RNA primed by random hexamers. TCRdb recomputed calls from the immunoSEQ multiplex PCR reads with MiXCR, one row per CDR3 protein. There are 150,000 to 180,000 distinct CDR3 sequences in the sample; roughly 95% occur only once, and roughly 0.15% lies in the top ten. The specimen sequenced was CD8+ T cells from PBMCs. These receptors all come from a human donor with multiple sclerosis.

V usage is TRBV30 and J usage is TRBJ2-2; D is ambiguous. CDR1 GTSNPN and CDR2 SVGIG come from the germline V gene (reference sequence). V was clipped by 2 bases and J by 3 bases, with 4 bases between them. CDR3 length: 12 residues. This CDR3 reads CAWSKDTGELFF. The CDR3 nucleotides are TGTGCCTGGAGTAAAGACACCGGGGAGCTGTTTTTT.

This clonotype was recorded once. This sequence joins TRBV6-5 and TRBJ2-5, with a possible D match to TRBD1 (5 bases). Per the germline V gene, CDR1 is MNHEY and CDR2 is SVGAGI. This CDR3 spans 13 amino acids. Deletions cut 11 bases from V and 0 bases from J, with 13 bases between. CDR3 in amino acids: CAYLGAHQETQYF. The CDR3 nucleotides are TGTGCCTATCTAGGGGCACACCAAGAGACCCAGTACTTC.